This T cell receptor (beta chain) appears in the sequencing data of a study of blood T cell repertoires in COVID-19. How the authors handled the data: For nucleated cells, counts were estimated from reference gene primer amplification. The repertoire was sequenced with immunoSEQ multiplex PCR; TCRdb's copy has only in-frame clones and lacks some. The D gene and trimming were derived from the DNA, and the V and J assignments and clone size from that table. The sample includes 200,000 to 250,000 clones, 90% of them seen just once. V was clipped by 2 bases and J by 3 bases, with 7 bases between them. The CDR3 is 13 residues long. Self-reported history from a screening survey and questionnaire set each donor's cohort.

The sequence came from a young man who had been exposed to COVID-19. The sequenced material came from PBMCs or T cells enriched from blood (not recorded which). The genes are TRBV12-3 or TRBV12-4 and TRBJ2-5; D remains unclear. This CDR3 reads CASSLFPEETQYF. DNA of the CDR3: TGTGCCAGCAGTTTATTTCCGGAAGAGACCCAGTACTTC.